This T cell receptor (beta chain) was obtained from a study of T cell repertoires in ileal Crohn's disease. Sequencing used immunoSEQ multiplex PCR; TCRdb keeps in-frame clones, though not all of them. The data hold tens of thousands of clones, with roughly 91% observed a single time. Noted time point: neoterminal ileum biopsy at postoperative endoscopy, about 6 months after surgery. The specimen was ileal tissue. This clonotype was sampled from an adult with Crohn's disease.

The CDR3 DNA follows: TGCGCCAGCAGCCAAGAGCAAGCGGGGCCCCAGCATTTT. Translation: CASSQEQAGPQHF. The chain uses TRBV4-1 and TRBJ1-5; D gene uncertain. The CDR3 length is 13 residues. The ends were cut back, 0 bases at V and 9 bases at J, with 9 bases in the middle. Germline CDR1 and CDR2: MGHRA and YSYEKL.